This T cell receptor (beta chain) appears in the sequencing data of a study of a mutant IDH1 vaccine in newly diagnosed glioma (TCRdb year 2021). Regarding the study in general: Across visits V03 through V10, patients got a total of eight vaccinations, given in weeks 1, 3, 5, 7, 11, 15, 19 and 23. Of the 32 patients who were treated, about 60% were male and approximately 40% were female, and the mean age was about 40 years. Longitudinal TCRB deep sequencing was done for 20 to 25 treated patients, wherever samples were available for exploratory analyses. Peripheral blood was drawn at six visits: V03 (baseline), V05, V07, V10, V12 and V13. Vaccination started 4-6 weeks after radiotherapy alone, or was given together with temozolomide cycles in the groups whose treatment included chemotherapy. Before enrollment, patients had received standard therapy of radiotherapy alone, temozolomide alone, or radiochemotherapy with temozolomide; most received the combination.

Counted from cysteine to phenylalanine, this CDR3 has 14 amino acids. Only the CDR3 portion is preserved as DNA: 42 bases, with reading frame beginning at the first base. V is cut back by 4 bases and J by 3 bases, with 3 bases in the junction unmatched. CDR1 SGHVS and CDR2 FQNEAQ are derived from the germline V gene. The time point label of this sample denotes: week 11, during vaccination. Each vaccine dose was 300 ug of a 20-mer mutant IDH1 peptide in Montanide, given subcutaneously with topical imiquimod. Newly diagnosed WHO grade 3 or 4 IDH1-mutant astrocytomas showing loss of nuclear ATRX were present in the donors. The samples were drawn from NOA16, a multicentre, single-arm, open-label phase I trial in Germany that tested a mutant IDH1 peptide vaccine in humans for the first time. Genomic DNA for TCRB sequencing was extracted from EDTA blood using the DNeasy Blood and Tissue Kit. Broad study findings and their caveats: Immune responses induced by the vaccine were seen in approximately 93% of patients across multiple MHC alleles. The authors stated that sample limitations prevented analyses of patient blood samples from being reproduced. Selection of PBMC samples for TCRB deep sequencing was based on availability. Pseudoprogression appeared unrelated to alterations in the top peripheral T cell clonotypes detected by TCRB sequencing.

The library relied on the immunoSEQ multiplex PCR assay. Rearranged TCR beta chain sequences were amplified using the hsTCRB Kit according to the manufacturer's protocol. Sequencing of TCRB libraries was carried out on an Illumina MiSeq. The original methods were these. The proprietary platform of the kit vendor was used for demultiplexing, trimming and gene mapping. The source is immuneACCESS, and TCRdb retained only in-frame sequences with V and J called. Part of the clones is not carried over; for the studies checked, unresolved V genes explain less than half of this, and the remainder is unexplained. The DNA was the basis for D and trimming; V, J and clone size are from that table. The sample data list tens of thousands of clones, and approximately 80% of these were observed just once. The ten largest make up 4.5% to 7.5% of the sample. Turning to this clone: The target of this receptor is not known. No quality values exist for individual bases; no much larger clone is one base distant.

Recombination joined TRBV7-8 with TRBJ1-5, with 7 bases in between that match TRBD1. Sequencing was performed on PBMCs, taken from a glioma patient whose treatment included an IDH1 peptide vaccine. The receptor was derived from a man in his fifties with glioma. CDR3 protein: CASSYGQVNQPQHF. The DNA reads TGTGCCAGCAGCTACGGACAGGTCAATCAGCCCCAGCATTTT.